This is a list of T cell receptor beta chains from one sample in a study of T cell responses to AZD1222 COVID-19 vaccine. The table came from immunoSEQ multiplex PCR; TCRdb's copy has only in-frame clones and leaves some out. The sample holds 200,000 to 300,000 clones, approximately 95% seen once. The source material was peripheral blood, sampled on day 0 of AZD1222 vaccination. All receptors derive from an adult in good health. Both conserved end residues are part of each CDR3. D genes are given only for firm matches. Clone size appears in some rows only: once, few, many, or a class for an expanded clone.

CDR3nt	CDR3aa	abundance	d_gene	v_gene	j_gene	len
TGTGCCAGCAGCGAAGGCTATGGCTACACCTTC	CASSEGYGYTF	.	.	TRBV9	TRBJ1-2	11
TGTGCCAGCAGCTCAATGGGCCGTAATGAAAAACTGTTTTTT	CASSSMGRNEKLFF	.	.	TRBV7-2	TRBJ1-4	14
TGTGCCAGCAGTACGGCCTCTGGAAACACCATATATTTT	CASSTASGNTIYF	.	.	TRBV9	TRBJ1-3	13
TGTGCCACCTCGGCGGGGCTCGACGAGCAGTACTTC	CATSAGLDEQYF	once	.	TRBV6-5	TRBJ2-7	12
TGTGCCAGCAGTCGGACGGCTATGACCGAGCAGTACTTC	CASSRTAMTEQYF	.	.	TRBV2	TRBJ2-7	13
TGTGCCAGCAGCGCCGGGGGAGGGGCGGACTATGGCTACACCTTC	CASSAGGGADYGYTF	.	.	TRBV9	TRBJ1-2	15
TGTGCCAGCAGCTTAGGACTAGCGAATGAGCAGTTCTTC	CASSLGLANEQFF	.	TRBD2	TRBV7-9	TRBJ2-1	13
TGTGCCAGCAGCGCCGGACAGGGAGTGAACACTGAAGCTTTCTTT	CASSAGQGVNTEAFF	.	TRBD1	TRBV5-4	TRBJ1-1	15
TGTGCCAGTAGTATAGATTACGGGGTATATGGCTACACCTTC	CASSIDYGVYGYTF	.	.	TRBV19	TRBJ1-2	14
TGTGCCAGCAGCGTAGGGAGGGACAGCGTCCGCTACACCTTC	CASSVGRDSVRYTF	.	TRBD1	TRBV9	TRBJ1-2	14
TGTGCCAGCAGCTCTGGGGGAGGGTCTCAGCCCCAGCATTTT	CASSSGGGSQPQHF	.	.	TRBV9	TRBJ1-5	14
TGTGCCAGCAGTTACTCGAACGTGGGGAATCAGCCCCAGCATTTT	CASSYSNVGNQPQHF	.	.	TRBV6-5	TRBJ1-5	15
TGTGCCATTTCGTCCTACCCGGGGACTGAAGCTTTCTTT	CAISSYPGTEAFF	.	.	TRBV11-2	TRBJ1-1	13
TGTGCCAGCAGCCCAGGGGCAGATACGCAGTATTTT	CASSPGADTQYF	.	.	TRBV7-9	TRBJ2-3	12
TGTGCCAGCAGCCGGACTGGGACTACGCAGTATTTT	CASSRTGTTQYF	.	.	TRBV7-2	TRBJ2-3	12
TGTGCCAGCAGTGCCGTTTCCGGGCAGCCCCAGCATTTT	CASSAVSGQPQHF	few	.	TRBV6-4	TRBJ1-5	13
TGTGCCAGCACCGCGGGGCAGGGGGATCAGCCCCAGCATTTT	CASTAGQGDQPQHF	.	TRBD1	TRBV28	TRBJ1-5	14
TGTGCCAGCAGCTCCCGGGACAGGGGGCACACCGGGGAGCTGTTTTTT	CASSSRDRGHTGELFF	.	TRBD1	TRBV7-2	TRBJ2-2	16
TGTGCCAGCAGTTACTCGGAGGGACGAAGAGAGCAGTACTTC	CASSYSEGRREQYF	.	.	TRBV6-5	TRBJ2-7	14
TGTGCCAGCAGCACAGCGTCGCGGCGCACAGATACGCAGTATTTT	CASSTASRRTDTQYF	.	.	TRBV11-2	TRBJ2-3	15
TGTGCCAGCAGCTTAGATAGCCTGAAACAAGAAAAACTGTTTTTT	CASSLDSLKQEKLFF	.	.	TRBV5-5	TRBJ1-4	15
TGCGCCAGCAGCCCGGCTCGGGGGGGCTACGAGCAGTACTTC	CASSPARGGYEQYF	once	TRBD2	TRBV4-3	TRBJ2-7	14
TGTGCCAGCAGCCGGCCGGGACAGGGCCCTAACTATGGCTACACCTTC	CASSRPGQGPNYGYTF	.	TRBD1	TRBV9	TRBJ1-2	16
TGTGCCACTAACCGACAGGAAGGAGATACGCAGTATTTT	CATNRQEGDTQYF	.	.	TRBV2	TRBJ2-3	13
TGTGCCAGCAGAACCCTTGGACAGGGTGATGCTTTCTTT	CASRTLGQGDAFF	.	TRBD1	TRBV27	TRBJ1-1	13
TGTGCCAGCAGCAAAGCGGCTGGATATGAGCAGTTCTTC	CASSKAAGYEQFF	.	.	TRBV21-1	TRBJ2-1	13
TGTGCCAGCAGTTTACGTGGCGGGGGCTGGGGTCCTGAAGCTTTCTTT	CASSLRGGGWGPEAFF	.	.	TRBV28	TRBJ1-1	16
TGTGCCAGCAGGCGGGGCAATCAGCCCCAGCATTTT	CASRRGNQPQHF	.	.	TRBV6-6	TRBJ1-5	12
TGTGCCAGCAGTTTCCCCGGACTAGTCGGGTCAGCAGATACGCAGTATTTT	CASSFPGLVGSADTQYF	.	TRBD2	TRBV28	TRBJ2-3	17
TGTGCCAGCAGTTTTTCCCTATCCTACAATGAGCAGTTCTTC	CASSFSLSYNEQFF	.	.	TRBV28	TRBJ2-1	14
TGTGCCAGCAGTTTATTCGCGCTTTCCACCGGGGAGCTGTTTTTT	CASSLFALSTGELFF	.	.	TRBV28	TRBJ2-2	15
TGTGCCAGCAGCAAAGAGAACAGGGGGTATAATTCACCCCTCCACTTT	CASSKENRGYNSPLHF	.	.	TRBV21-1	TRBJ1-6	16
TGTGCCAGCATCCGCCGGGACAGACTCACCGGGGAGCTGTTTTTT	CASIRRDRLTGELFF	.	TRBD1	TRBV28	TRBJ2-2	15
TGTGCCACCCCAGAAGGGAGGGACTATGGCTACACCTTC	CATPEGRDYGYTF	.	.	TRBV7-9	TRBJ1-2	13
TGCGCCAGCAGCCCCAGGGACAGGGCTGACTATGGCTACACCTTC	CASSPRDRADYGYTF	.	TRBD1	TRBV4-1	TRBJ1-2	15
TGTGCCAGCAGTCGCGGACGGATAAACACTGAAGCTTTCTTT	CASSRGRINTEAFF	.	.	TRBV6-2/TRBV6-3	TRBJ1-1	14
TGTGCCAGCAGCTCTAGGGACAGAGCAAACACTGAAGCTTTCTTT	CASSSRDRANTEAFF	.	TRBD1	TRBV7-9	TRBJ1-1	15
TGCAGCGTTGGCGACAGGGTCGCCTACGAGCAGTACTTC	CSVGDRVAYEQYF	.	TRBD1	TRBV29-1	TRBJ2-7	13
TGTGCCACCAGCAGAGATCGCCAGAACACTGAAGCTTTCTTT	CATSRDRQNTEAFF	.	.	TRBV15	TRBJ1-1	14
TGTGCCAGCAGTCCACCAGGGATTAATTCACCCCTCCACTTT	CASSPPGINSPLHF	.	.	TRBV28	TRBJ1-6	14
TGTGCCAGCAGTGATCCGCGGGGGTTGGTGCATCAGCCCCAGCATTTT	CASSDPRGLVHQPQHF	.	.	TRBV6-1	TRBJ1-5	16
TGTGCCAGCCGTAGACAGCTACTAGAAGCTTTCTTT	CASRRQLLEAFF	.	.	TRBV12-3/TRBV12-4	TRBJ1-1	12
TGTGCCAGCAGCCCGGGGACATTCGGGGATACGCAGTATTTT	CASSPGTFGDTQYF	.	.	TRBV7-3	TRBJ2-3	14
TGTGCCAGCAGCCGAAGCTCCGGACGCTCGGAGACCCAGTACTTC	CASSRSSGRSETQYF	.	.	TRBV5-8	TRBJ2-5	15
TGCGCCAGCAATCAGCCCCAGCATTTT	CASNQPQHF	.	.	TRBV5-1	TRBJ1-5	9
TGTGCCATCAAGGGTCCTGGAAACACCATATATTTT	CAIKGPGNTIYF	.	.	TRBV10-3	TRBJ1-3	12
TGTGCCAGCAGACCCAGTTTGAGGGAGCCCAATTCACCCCTCCACTTT	CASRPSLREPNSPLHF	.	.	TRBV7-9	TRBJ1-6	16
TGTGCCAGCAGCCACCGAAGGGCGGCCTACGAGCAGTACTTC	CASSHRRAAYEQYF	few	.	TRBV7-8	TRBJ2-7	14
TGCGCCAGCAGCCAGGGCCTAGCGGTTTTCACCGGGGAGCTGTTTTTT	CASSQGLAVFTGELFF	.	TRBD2	TRBV4-1	TRBJ2-2	16